The entry below gives a single T cell receptor beta chain sequence along with its context. Antigen unknown. J lost 8 bases, V lost 6 bases, and 13 bases had no gene match. Germline CDR1 reads SEHNR; CDR2 reads FQNEAQ (reference sequence). This CDR3 spans 17 amino acids. The source of the sample is a study of cytomegalovirus exposure and HLA in healthy donors. Whole-study findings and limits: Presence/absence analyses assumed roughly uniform sequencing depth across donors, which may not hold. There were reportedly fewer N-insertions in an Asian-associated ancestry cluster than the roughly 670-donor mean, in a later analysis. In terms of immune exposure information, only CMV serostatus was available.

The PCR ran on 60 Vbeta and 13 Jbeta primers. Using immunoSEQ multiplex PCR, the repertoire was profiled, and TCRdb retains in-frame clones only, with some absent. This sample has under 200,000 clones, with around 78% found just once. The V gene is TRBV7-9, the J gene TRBJ2-1; 13 bases fit TRBD2. This clonotype was sampled from a man aged 25 to 45 in good health and CMV-seronegative. The sequenced sample was PBMCs. CDR3: CASREKGLAGSTDEQFF. The CDR3 coding sequence is TGTGCCAGCAGGGAAAAGGGACTAGCGGGAAGTACCGATGAGCAGTTCTTC.